A single sample gave rise to the 4 T cell receptor beta chains below, sequenced in a study of blood T cells in healthy people across ages. Through a sample-barcoded 5' primer and a J-beta primer mix, a second PCR was run for roughly 7 to 12 cycles. TCRdb recomputed calls from the 5' RACE reads with MiXCR, one row per CDR3 protein. The repertoire holds approximately 600,000 distinct CDR3 sequences, roughly 58% seen once, with 30% to 45% in the top ten. The sequencing sample was made of blood. These receptor sequences come from a man aged 55 to 69 in good health.

This CDR3 reads CASSVAAASSGANVLTF. CDR3 DNA sequence: TGTGCCAGCAGCGTAGCGGCAGCGTCCTCTGGGGCCAACGTCCTGACTTTC. The chain is built from TRBV9 and TRBJ2-6; unclear D gene. The CDR3 length is 17 residues. V was clipped by 0 bases and J by 0 bases, with 10 bases between them. Germline V gene lookup returns CDR1 SGDLS and CDR2 YYNGEE. The full variable domain, in which reference TRBV9 and TRBJ2-6 provide the parts outside the CDR3, is DSGVTQTPKHLITATGQRVTLRCSPRSGDLSVYWYQQSLDQGLQFLIQYYNGEERAKGNILERFSAQQFPDLHSELNLSSLELGDSALYFCASSVAAASSGANVLTFGAGSRLTVL.

V gene TRBV5-1 combines with J gene TRBJ2-3; tentatively, D is TRBD1 (5 bases). Germline CDR1 reads SGHRS; CDR2 reads YFSETQ. CDR3 size: 15 residues. V lost 4 bases and J lost 3, with 15 bases in between. The CDR3 region has the DNA TGCGCCAGCAGCCGACGGCAGGGTCTTACAGATACGCAGTATTTT. It translates to CASSRRQGLTDTQYF.

The V call is TRBV7-2, the J call TRBJ1-4; 9 bases match TRBD1. Germline CDR1 SGHTA, CDR2 FQGNSA. Germline trimming cut 4 bases from V and 7 bases from J; bases unmatched to any gene: 13. CDR3 length equals 17 residues. CDR3 region: CASSYRYTGTGSEKLFF. CDR3 coding DNA: TGTGCCAGCAGCTACCGCTATACCGGGACAGGGAGTGAAAAACTGTTTTTT.

The chain couples TRBV9 to TRBJ2-5; 15 nucleotides agree with TRBD2. The V segment lost 3 bases and the J segment 1 base; nucleotides outside the gene matches: 4. The CDR3 is 17 residues long. In germline, CDR1 is SGDLS, CDR2 YYNGEE. This chain's CDR3 is CASSAGTSGGFQETQYF. As DNA, the CDR3 is TGTGCCAGCAGCGCAGGGACTAGCGGGGGGTTCCAAGAGACCCAGTACTTC. Full variable domain (remainder filled in from reference TRBV9 and TRBJ2-5): DSGVTQTPKHLITATGQRVTLRCSPRSGDLSVYWYQQSLDQGLQFLIQYYNGEERAKGNILERFSAQQFPDLHSELNLSSLELGDSALYFCASSAGTSGGFQETQYFGPGTRLLVL.